The rows below give T cell receptor beta chains drawn from one sample of a study of identical twins. TCRdb redid the calling of the 5' RACE reads with MiXCR, one entry per CDR3 protein. Of over 200,000 distinct CDR3 sequences listed, about 10% were seen once; the top ten hold over 8%. Sequenced material: memory T cells sorted from blood. All receptors derive from a man between 45 and 60 years old in good health. CDR3s include the opening cysteine and the closing phenylalanine or tryptophan. A D gene is named only where the DNA matches it firmly. For some rows the clone size is stated as once, few or many, or as a class when expanded; others skip it.

J | V | size | D | DNA | CDR3
TRBJ1-2 | TRBV20-1 | . | . | TGCAGTGCTAAAGGGTACGGCTACACCTTC | CSAKGYGYTF
TRBJ1-5 | TRBV27 | many | . | TGTGCCAGCAGAACAGGGAGTCAGCCCCAGCATTTT | CASRTGSQPQHF
TRBJ2-5 | TRBV5-1 | many | . | TGCGCCAGCAGCTTCAGTATCCAAGAGACCCAGTACTTC | CASSFSIQETQYF
TRBJ2-3 | TRBV10-3 | . | TRBD1 | TGTGCCATCAGTGAGCCCACGCAACAGGGGGTTAGTACAGATACGCAGTATTTT | CAISEPTQQGVSTDTQYF
TRBJ2-3 | TRBV9 | . | TRBD1 | TGTGCCAGCAGCGTAGCAACCGGGACAGGGGTTTCCACAGATACGCAGTATTTT | CASSVATGTGVSTDTQYF
TRBJ2-2 | TRBV3-1 | many | TRBD2 | TGTGCCAGCAGCCAAGCCAAGGGACTAGCGGGTACCGGGGAGCTGTTTTTT | CASSQAKGLAGTGELFF
TRBJ2-4 | TRBV5-1 | many | . | TGCGCCAGCAGCTTGGAAGACCGGACAGTTCAGTACTTC | CASSLEDRTVQYF
TRBJ1-1 | TRBV7-9 | few | . | TGTGCCAGCAGCTTAAGATCTCACGCTGAAGCTTTCTTT | CASSLRSHAEAFF
TRBJ1-2 | TRBV12-3/TRBV12-4 | many | . | TGTGCCAGCAGTCCTCAGGGAAACTATGGCTACACCTTC | CASSPQGNYGYTF
TRBJ2-2 | TRBV7-9 | . | . | TGTGCCAGCAGTTCGGACAGAAGGAACACCGGGGAGCTGTTTTTT | CASSSDRRNTGELFF
TRBJ2-1 | TRBV7-9 | . | TRBD2 | TGTGCCAGCAGCCGACTAGCGAGCTCCTACAATGAGCAGTTCTTC | CASSRLASSYNEQFF
TRBJ2-7 | TRBV4-3 | many | TRBD1 | TGCGCCAGCAGCCAAGATATGGGACAGAACTACGAGCAGTACTTC | CASSQDMGQNYEQYF
TRBJ1-2 | TRBV20-1 | many | . | TGCAGTGCTAGAAATGGGGATAGCTATGGCTACACCTTC | CSARNGDSYGYTF
TRBJ1-1 | TRBV5-1 | many | TRBD1 | TGCGCCAGCAGCGGGGGACAGGGGCACGCTGAAGCTTTCTTT | CASSGGQGHAEAFF
TRBJ1-2 | TRBV25-1 | . | . | TGTGCCAGCAGTGAATTGATACCGGGGCGGACTAACTATGGCTACACCTTC | CASSELIPGRTNYGYTF
TRBJ2-3 | TRBV7-2 | few | TRBD2 | TGTGCCAGCGGTGGGGCGGGGGGACGCACAGATACGCAGTATTTT | CASGGAGGRTDTQYF
TRBJ2-1 | TRBV5-4 | . | TRBD2 | TGTGCCAGCAGCTTAAGCGGGGTGAGGGACAATGAGCAGTTCTTC | CASSLSGVRDNEQFF
TRBJ2-7 | TRBV3-1 | . | TRBD2 | TGTGCCAGCAGCCAAGTCGCCGGGAGGGAGGAGCAGTACTTC | CASSQVAGREEQYF
TRBJ2-7 | TRBV6-1 | many | . | TGTGCCAGCAGTCCCCACCGGGCGGGTTGGGAGCAGTACTTC | CASSPHRAGWEQYF
TRBJ2-5 | TRBV5-1 | . | . | TGCGCCAGCAGCACAGGACGGGGTCCCCAAGAGACCCAGTACTTC | CASSTGRGPQETQYF
TRBJ2-2 | TRBV5-1 | many | TRBD1 | TGCGCCAGCAGAGGCCCAGTGACAGGGGGTCCCGGGGAGCTGTTTTTT | CASRGPVTGGPGELFF
TRBJ2-7 | TRBV7-9 | many | . | TGTGCCAGCAGCTTAGTCTCCCACGAGCAGTACTTC | CASSLVSHEQYF
TRBJ2-3 | TRBV11-3 | . | TRBD2 | TGTGCCAGCAGCCATGGGGCTAGCGGGGCGGCAGATACGCAGTATTTT | CASSHGASGAADTQYF
TRBJ2-7 | TRBV27 | many | TRBD2 | TGTGCCAGCAGTTCCCCTTCTAGCGGGGGGCACTACGAGCAGTACTTC | CASSSPSSGGHYEQYF
TRBJ2-7 | TRBV5-1 | many | . | TGCGCCAGCAGCATAAGTGGGGTCAACCCCTACGAGCAGTACTTC | CASSISGVNPYEQYF
TRBJ2-7 | TRBV10-3 | few | . | TGTGCCATCAGAACCGGGACCCGGGGCTACGAGCAGTACTTC | CAIRTGTRGYEQYF
TRBJ2-2 | TRBV14 | many | . | TGTGCCAGCAGCCTACGCTGGGGGGAGCTGTTTTTT | CASSLRWGELFF
TRBJ2-3 | TRBV28 | few | . | TGTGCCAGCAGTTTTCGGGCAGCCCCAGATACGCAGTATTTT | CASSFRAAPDTQYF
TRBJ2-7 | TRBV6-1 | . | . | TGTGCCAGCAGTGAAGGGCCAACTTATGAGCAGTACTTC | CASSEGPTYEQYF
TRBJ1-2 | TRBV3-1 | few | . | TGTGCCAGCAGCCAAGATTTGAGGGACCACTATGGCTACACCTTC | CASSQDLRDHYGYTF
TRBJ2-7 | TRBV4-1 | . | TRBD2 | TGCGCCAGCAGCCAAGGAGGCGGGAGCTCCTACGAGCAGTACTTC | CASSQGGGSSYEQYF
TRBJ2-1 | TRBV7-2 | . | . | TGTGCCAGCAGCGCTCCGTACAATGAGCAGTTCTTC | CASSAPYNEQFF
TRBJ2-3 | TRBV5-1 | many | TRBD2 | TGCGCCAGCAGCAGGAATAGCGGGGGGGCCGCGGATACGCAGTATTTT | CASSRNSGGAADTQYF
TRBJ1-6 | TRBV5-6 | . | . | TGTGCCAGCAGCTTTGGGGAATCACCCCTCCACTTT | CASSFGESPLHF
TRBJ2-5 | TRBV28 | few | . | TGTGCCAGCAGTTCGTTCATAGGACAGACCCAAGAGACCCAGTACTTC | CASSSFIGQTQETQYF
TRBJ1-1 | TRBV10-3 | . | . | TGTGCCATAGGGACCTCTCTCGGTGAAGCTTTCTTT | CAIGTSLGEAFF
TRBJ1-2 | TRBV5-1 | . | . | TGCGCCAGCAGCTTGGAGTATCAGAGCTATGGCTACACCTTC | CASSLEYQSYGYTF
TRBJ1-1 | TRBV4-3 | many | . | TGCGCCAGCAGCCAAGATCGGGGGGGGACCCAGTGGGCTTTCTTT | CASSQDRGGTQWAFF
TRBJ1-2 | TRBV10-3 | few | . | TGTGCCATCAGTGAGTCCATGGCAGGGGTGGATGGCTACACCTTC | CAISESMAGVDGYTF
TRBJ2-2 | TRBV20-1 | . | . | TGCAGTGCTAGTAACTCGCCCGGGGTGCTGTTTTTT | CSASNSPGVLFF
TRBJ1-5 | TRBV12-3/TRBV12-4 | . | . | TGTGCCAGCAGTTTGGGAGCGGGAAGTCAGCCCCAGCATTTT | CASSLGAGSQPQHF
TRBJ1-5 | TRBV6-5 | many | . | TGTGCCAGCAGTTACTCGTATGGGGGGGAGAGTCAGCCCCAGCATTTT | CASSYSYGGESQPQHF
TRBJ2-5 | TRBV20-1 | many | . | TGCAGTGCTAGGCAACATGGCAGAGAGACCCAGTACTTC | CSARQHGRETQYF
TRBJ2-3 | TRBV4-3 | . | . | TGCGCCAGCAGCCAAGAGGTGTTTAATACGCAGTATTTT | CASSQEVFNTQYF
TRBJ2-1 | TRBV27 | many | TRBD2 | TGTGCCAGCAGTTTTGGCGGGAGATTCTACAATGAGCAGTTCTTC | CASSFGGRFYNEQFF
TRBJ2-7 | TRBV6-2/TRBV6-3 | few | . | TGTGCCAGCAGTTACTCGATCCTGAATTTCTCCTACGAGCAGTACTTC | CASSYSILNFSYEQYF
TRBJ2-5 | TRBV5-1 | . | TRBD2 | TGCGCCAGCAGCTTGGATGGTAGCGGGGGGGCGGGAGAGACCCAGTACTTC | CASSLDGSGGAGETQYF
TRBJ2-3 | TRBV20-1 | . | . | TGCAGTGCTAGCGGCCTAGGGGGGGCAGTAGATACGCAGTATTTT | CSASGLGGAVDTQYF
TRBJ1-1 | TRBV7-2 | . | . | TGTGCCAGCAGCTTAGGGGACACCGTGCCGGGAGCTTTCTTT | CASSLGDTVPGAFF
TRBJ1-2 | TRBV11-2 | once | . | TGTGCCAGCCGACATGCGGTGAGGGAACATGGCTACACCTTC | CASRHAVREHGYTF